This is a list of T cell receptor beta chains from one sample in a study of blood T cell repertoires in COVID-19. Profiling relied on immunoSEQ multiplex PCR, and the TCRdb table lists in-frame clones only, not all of them. The sample includes 90,000 to 120,000 clones, around 88% of them seen just once. The sequenced material came from peripheral blood. The receptors were sampled from a man aged 45-65 years with active or convalescent COVID-19. The CDR3 runs from the conserved cysteine through the conserved F or W. Fields, in order: clone size, V gene, J gene, D gene, CDR3 protein, CDR3 DNA. The D gene is left open where the match is weak. The size field is filled for only some rows; it gives once, few, many or a size class.

abundance: .; v_gene: TRBV11-3; j_gene: TRBJ2-1; d_gene: TRBD2; CDR3aa: CASSPIAGVGNNEQFF; CDR3nt: TGTGCCAGCAGCCCAATAGCGGGAGTTGGTAACAATGAGCAGTTCTTC
abundance: .; v_gene: TRBV14; j_gene: TRBJ2-1; d_gene: .; CDR3aa: CASSQDQGLASRQFF; CDR3nt: TGTGCCAGCAGCCAAGATCAGGGACTGGCTAGTAGGCAGTTCTTC
abundance: .; v_gene: TRBV19; j_gene: TRBJ1-1; d_gene: TRBD1; CDR3aa: CASSVGTGIMNTEAFF; CDR3nt: TGTGCCAGTAGTGTCGGGACAGGGATTATGAACACTGAAGCTTTCTTT
abundance: .; v_gene: TRBV21-1; j_gene: TRBJ2-1; d_gene: .; CDR3aa: CASSTRLVKNNEQFF; CDR3nt: TGTGCCAGCAGCACCCGACTAGTAAAGAACAATGAGCAGTTCTTC
abundance: .; v_gene: TRBV5-1; j_gene: TRBJ2-4; d_gene: TRBD2; CDR3aa: CASSPRTSGSVAKNIQYF; CDR3nt: TGCGCCAGCAGCCCGCGGACTAGCGGGAGCGTAGCCAAAAACATTCAGTACTTC
abundance: .; v_gene: TRBV4-1; j_gene: TRBJ1-3; d_gene: .; CDR3aa: CASSHPSGGQGFGNTIYF; CDR3nt: TGCGCCAGCAGCCATCCCTCTGGAGGCCAGGGGTTTGGAAACACCATATATTTT
abundance: .; v_gene: TRBV24-1; j_gene: TRBJ1-5; d_gene: TRBD1; CDR3aa: CATSDRPGQFPQHF; CDR3nt: TGTGCCACCAGTGATAGGCCGGGACAGTTTCCCCAGCATTTT
abundance: .; v_gene: TRBV28; j_gene: TRBJ1-5; d_gene: .; CDR3aa: CASSLRGAGNQPQHF; CDR3nt: TGTGCCAGCAGTTTAAGGGGCGCAGGCAATCAGCCCCAGCATTTT
abundance: .; v_gene: TRBV5-1; j_gene: TRBJ1-5; d_gene: TRBD1; CDR3aa: CASSYSGQTDQPQHF; CDR3nt: TGCGCCAGCAGCTACTCGGGACAGACAGATCAGCCCCAGCATTTT
abundance: .; v_gene: TRBV6-5; j_gene: TRBJ1-2; d_gene: .; CDR3aa: CASAIMANYGYTF; CDR3nt: TGTGCCAGCGCTATAATGGCTAACTATGGCTACACCTTC
abundance: .; v_gene: TRBV7-9; j_gene: TRBJ1-3; d_gene: TRBD1; CDR3aa: CGQASSGNTIYF; CDR3nt: TGCGGACAGGCGTCCTCTGGAAACACCATATATTTT
abundance: .; v_gene: TRBV5-4; j_gene: TRBJ1-4; d_gene: .; CDR3aa: CASSVSGGTTNEKLFF; CDR3nt: TGTGCCAGCAGCGTTTCGGGGGGTACAACTAATGAAAAACTGTTTTTT
abundance: few; v_gene: TRBV4-2; j_gene: TRBJ2-2; d_gene: TRBD2; CDR3aa: CASSQDGSSGAAMGELFF; CDR3nt: TGTGCCAGCAGCCAAGATGGGAGTAGCGGGGCAGCAATGGGGGAGCTGTTTTTT
abundance: .; v_gene: TRBV4-1; j_gene: TRBJ1-6; d_gene: .; CDR3aa: CASSLGLLGDSPLHF; CDR3nt: TGCGCCAGCAGCCTAGGACTCTTGGGAGATTCACCCCTCCACTTT
abundance: .; v_gene: TRBV28; j_gene: TRBJ1-2; d_gene: .; CDR3aa: CASSSRTDYTF; CDR3nt: TGTGCCAGCAGTTCCCGGACAGACTACACCTTC
abundance: .; v_gene: TRBV15; j_gene: TRBJ1-5; d_gene: TRBD1; CDR3aa: CATKRDRGLGQPQHF; CDR3nt: TGTGCCACCAAGCGGGACAGGGGGTTAGGTCAGCCCCAGCATTTT
abundance: .; v_gene: TRBV30; j_gene: TRBJ1-3; d_gene: .; CDR3aa: CAWSRQARNTIYF; CDR3nt: TGTGCCTGGAGTAGACAGGCCAGAAACACCATATATTTT
abundance: .; v_gene: TRBV7-9; j_gene: TRBJ1-1; d_gene: .; CDR3aa: CASSWGRGAEAFF; CDR3nt: TGTGCCAGCAGCTGGGGGCGTGGGGCTGAAGCTTTCTTT
abundance: .; v_gene: TRBV6-5; j_gene: TRBJ1-1; d_gene: .; CDR3aa: CASSYEWQRPEAFF; CDR3nt: TGTGCCAGCAGTTACGAGTGGCAGAGGCCCGAAGCTTTCTTT
abundance: .; v_gene: TRBV11-2; j_gene: TRBJ2-3; d_gene: .; CDR3aa: CASSLGQADTQYF; CDR3nt: TGTGCCAGCAGCTTAGGACAGGCAGATACGCAGTATTTT
abundance: .; v_gene: TRBV28; j_gene: TRBJ1-1; d_gene: TRBD1; CDR3aa: CASRTGGRGSTEAFF; CDR3nt: TGTGCCAGTCGGACAGGGGGCAGAGGATCCACTGAAGCTTTCTTT
abundance: .; v_gene: TRBV27; j_gene: TRBJ2-3; d_gene: TRBD2; CDR3aa: CASSSLRLAGANTDTQYF; CDR3nt: TGTGCCAGCAGTTCCCTTAGACTAGCGGGGGCAAACACAGATACGCAGTATTTT
abundance: .; v_gene: TRBV4-1; j_gene: TRBJ2-2; d_gene: .; CDR3aa: CASSQEPRVGPPNTGELFF; CDR3nt: TGCGCCAGCAGCCAAGAACCACGGGTGGGGCCTCCGAACACCGGGGAGCTGTTTTTT
abundance: .; v_gene: TRBV28; j_gene: TRBJ1-5; d_gene: .; CDR3aa: CASSRHRHQPQHF; CDR3nt: TGTGCCAGCAGTAGACATCGTCATCAGCCCCAGCATTTT
abundance: .; v_gene: TRBV15; j_gene: TRBJ1-2; d_gene: .; CDR3aa: CATSRDRSGYTF; CDR3nt: TGTGCCACCAGCAGGGACAGATCTGGCTACACCTTC
abundance: .; v_gene: TRBV19; j_gene: TRBJ1-1; d_gene: .; CDR3aa: CASRIQENTEAFF; CDR3nt: TGTGCCAGTAGGATACAGGAGAACACTGAAGCTTTCTTT
abundance: .; v_gene: TRBV6-1; j_gene: TRBJ1-1; d_gene: .; CDR3aa: CASSEAVNTEAFF; CDR3nt: TGTGCCAGCAGTGAGGCTGTGAACACTGAAGCTTTCTTT
abundance: .; v_gene: TRBV7-8; j_gene: TRBJ2-1; d_gene: TRBD2; CDR3aa: CASSSSGGLNSYNEQFF; CDR3nt: TGTGCCAGCAGCTCCAGCGGGGGACTGAACTCCTACAATGAGCAGTTCTTC
abundance: .; v_gene: TRBV7-6; j_gene: TRBJ1-1; d_gene: .; CDR3aa: CASVTELNTEAFF; CDR3nt: TGTGCCAGCGTTACGGAGTTGAACACTGAAGCTTTCTTT
abundance: .; v_gene: TRBV6-1; j_gene: TRBJ2-7; d_gene: TRBD1; CDR3aa: CASSELGQGPYEQYF; CDR3nt: TGTGCCAGCAGTGAATTGGGACAGGGCCCCTACGAGCAGTACTTC
abundance: .; v_gene: TRBV7-2; j_gene: TRBJ2-7; d_gene: .; CDR3aa: CASSLSLARSYEQYF; CDR3nt: TGTGCCAGCAGCTTAAGCCTCGCACGCTCCTACGAGCAGTACTTC
abundance: .; v_gene: TRBV27; j_gene: TRBJ2-1; d_gene: .; CDR3aa: CASSLGLVYNEQFF; CDR3nt: TGTGCCAGCAGTTTAGGCCTGGTGTACAATGAGCAGTTCTTC
abundance: .; v_gene: TRBV4-3; j_gene: TRBJ1-3; d_gene: .; CDR3aa: CASSQDYGDPGNTIYF; CDR3nt: TGCGCCAGCAGCCAAGATTACGGGGATCCTGGAAACACCATATATTTT
abundance: .; v_gene: TRBV10-3; j_gene: TRBJ2-2; d_gene: TRBD1; CDR3aa: CAISEVKGTGNTGELFF; CDR3nt: TGTGCCATCAGTGAGGTCAAGGGGACAGGGAACACCGGGGAGCTGTTTTTT
abundance: .; v_gene: TRBV6-2/TRBV6-3; j_gene: TRBJ1-3; d_gene: .; CDR3aa: CASSYSAFGGGNTIYF; CDR3nt: TGTGCCAGCAGTTACTCGGCTTTCGGAGGCGGAAACACCATATATTTT
abundance: .; v_gene: TRBV19; j_gene: TRBJ1-5; d_gene: .; CDR3aa: CASTLDFYGLQPQHF; CDR3nt: TGTGCCAGTACCCTCGACTTTTACGGACTTCAGCCCCAGCATTTT